The clone carrying this T cell receptor beta chain appeared a few times. The data were obtained in a study of identical twins. Among all donors, each was a healthy Caucasian. V trimming: 7 bases; J trimming: 1 base; junction bases outside the gene matches: 3. Germline V gives CDR1 SGHRS, CDR2 YFSETQ. This CDR3 contains 15 residues. MiXCR was run by TCRdb on the 5' RACE reads, yielding one entry per CDR3 protein. The sample lists 600,000 to 850,000 distinct CDR3 sequences, about 20% occurring once. The data also belong to a second study, concerning T cells expressing NK-cell markers. From that paper: There were seven HCMV-seropositive donors and one seronegative donor among the eight sequenced.

Material for sequencing was PBMCs. This clonotype was sampled from a woman in her late teens or twenties in good health. V gene TRBV5-1 combines with J gene TRBJ2-2, with 11 bases lining up with TRBD2. The CDR3 sequence: CASSGTSGNTGELFF. As DNA, the CDR3 is TGCGCCAGCTCCGGGACTAGCGGGAACACCGGGGAGCTGTTTTTT.